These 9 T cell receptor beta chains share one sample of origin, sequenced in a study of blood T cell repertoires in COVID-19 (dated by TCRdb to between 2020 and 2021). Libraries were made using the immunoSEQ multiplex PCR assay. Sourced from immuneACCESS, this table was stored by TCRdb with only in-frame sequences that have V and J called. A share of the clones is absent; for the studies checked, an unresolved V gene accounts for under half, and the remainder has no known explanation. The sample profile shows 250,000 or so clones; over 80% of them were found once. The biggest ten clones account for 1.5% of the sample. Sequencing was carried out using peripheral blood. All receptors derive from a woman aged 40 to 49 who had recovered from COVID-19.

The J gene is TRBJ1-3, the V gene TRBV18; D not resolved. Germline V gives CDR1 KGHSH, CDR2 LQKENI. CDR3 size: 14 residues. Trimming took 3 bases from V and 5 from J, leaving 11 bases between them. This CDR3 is CASSPWAHRNTIYF. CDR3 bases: TGTGCCAGCTCACCCTGGGCACATCGAAACACCATATATTTT. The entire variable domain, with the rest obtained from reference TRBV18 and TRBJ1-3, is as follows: NAGVMQNPRHLVRRRGQEARLRCSPMKGHSHVYWYRQLPEEGLKFMVYLQKENIIDESGMPKERFSAEFPKEGPSILRIQQVVRGDSAAYFCASSPWAHRNTIYFGEGSWLTVV.

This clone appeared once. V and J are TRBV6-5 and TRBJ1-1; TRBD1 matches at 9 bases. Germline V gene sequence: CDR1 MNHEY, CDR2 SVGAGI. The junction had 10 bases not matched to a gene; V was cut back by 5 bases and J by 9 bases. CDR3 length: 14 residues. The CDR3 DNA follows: TGTGCCAGCAGTCAGGGACAGGGAGTTGTAAAAGCTTTCTTT. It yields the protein CASSQGQGVVKAFF.

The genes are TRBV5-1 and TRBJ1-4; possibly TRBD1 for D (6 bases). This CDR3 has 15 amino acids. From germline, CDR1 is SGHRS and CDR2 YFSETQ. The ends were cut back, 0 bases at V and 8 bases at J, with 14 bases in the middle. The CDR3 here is CASSLGSGGQEKLFF. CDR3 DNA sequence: TGCGCCAGCAGCTTGGGTTCCGGGGGGCAGGAAAAACTGTTTTTT. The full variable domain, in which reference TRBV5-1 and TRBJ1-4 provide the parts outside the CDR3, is KAGVTQTPRYLIKTRGQQVTLSCSPISGHRSVSWYQQTPGQGLQFLFEYFSETQRNKGNFPGRFSGRQFSNSRSEMNVSTLELGDSALYLCASSLGSGGQEKLFFGSGTQLSVL.

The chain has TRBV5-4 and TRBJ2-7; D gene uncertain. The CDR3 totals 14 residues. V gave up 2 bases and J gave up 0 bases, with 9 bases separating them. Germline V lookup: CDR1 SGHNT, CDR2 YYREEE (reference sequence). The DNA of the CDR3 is TGTGCCAGCAGCTTACAGACCGTCTCCTACGAGCAGTACTTC. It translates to CASSLQTVSYEQYF.

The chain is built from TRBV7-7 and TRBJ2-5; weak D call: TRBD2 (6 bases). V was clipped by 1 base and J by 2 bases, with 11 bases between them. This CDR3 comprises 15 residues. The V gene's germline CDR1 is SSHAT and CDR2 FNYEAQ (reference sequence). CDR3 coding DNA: TGTGCCAGCAGCTTAGAGGGACTCCAACAAGAGACCCAGTACTTC. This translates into CASSLEGLQQETQYF. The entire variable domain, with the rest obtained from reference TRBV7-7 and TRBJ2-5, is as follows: GAGVSQSPRYKVTKRGQDVTLRCDPISSHATLYWYQQALGQGPEFLTYFNYEAQPDKSGLPSDRFSAERPEGSISTLTIQRTEQRDSAMYRCASSLEGLQQETQYFGPGTRLLVL.

The CDR3: CASSLGALFWNTGELFF. As DNA, the CDR3 is TGTGCCAGCAGCTTGGGGGCTCTATTTTGGAACACCGGGGAGCTGTTTTTT. The chain links TRBV5-6 to TRBJ2-2; D call uncertain. The germline gives CDR1 SGHDT, CDR2 YYEEEE. Trimming took off 0 bases at V and 1 base at J, with 13 bases between the two ends. The CDR3 length is 17 residues.

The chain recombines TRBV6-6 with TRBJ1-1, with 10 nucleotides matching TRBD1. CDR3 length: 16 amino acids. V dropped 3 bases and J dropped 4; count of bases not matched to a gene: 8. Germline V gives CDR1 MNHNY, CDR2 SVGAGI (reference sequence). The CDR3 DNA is TGTGCCAGCAGTTATCGGCGACAGGGGGCCAGCACTGAAGCTTTCTTT. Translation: CASSYRRQGASTEAFF.

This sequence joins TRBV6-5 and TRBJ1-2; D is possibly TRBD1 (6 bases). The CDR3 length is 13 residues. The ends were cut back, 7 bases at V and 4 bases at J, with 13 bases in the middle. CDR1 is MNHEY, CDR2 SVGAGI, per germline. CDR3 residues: CASIVGAGYGYTF. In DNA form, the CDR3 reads TGTGCCAGCATCGTGGGGGCCGGCTATGGCTACACCTTC.

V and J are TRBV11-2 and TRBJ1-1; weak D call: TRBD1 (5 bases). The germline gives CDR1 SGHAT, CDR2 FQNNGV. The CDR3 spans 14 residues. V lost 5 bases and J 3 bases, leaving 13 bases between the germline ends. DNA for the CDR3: TGTGCCAGCAGCCACGGGGCGGGAGACACTGAAGCTTTCTTT. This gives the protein CASSHGAGDTEAFF.